This is a list of T cell receptor beta chains from one sample in a study of cytomegalovirus exposure and HLA in healthy donors. The repertoire was sequenced with immunoSEQ multiplex PCR; TCRdb's copy has only in-frame clones and lacks some. Its table records fewer than 95,000 clones. The sequenced material came from PBMCs. These receptor sequences come from a woman between 40 and 50 years old in good health and CMV-seropositive. Each CDR3 is given with its conserved first and last residue. D genes are given only for firm matches.

D gene: .
J gene: TRBJ1-1
V gene: TRBV12-5
CDR3 protein: CAPGGNTEAFF
CDR3 DNA: TGTGCCCCCGGCGGGAACACTGAAGCTTTCTTT

D gene: .
J gene: TRBJ1-1
V gene: TRBV7-8
CDR3 protein: CASSLDESAEAFF
CDR3 DNA: TGTGCCAGCAGCTTAGACGAATCGGCTGAAGCTTTCTTT

D gene: .
J gene: TRBJ1-1
V gene: TRBV29-1
CDR3 protein: CSAWEGGDTEAFF
CDR3 DNA: TGCAGCGCTTGGGAGGGTGGGGACACTGAAGCTTTCTTT

D gene: .
J gene: TRBJ1-2
V gene: TRBV4-3
CDR3 protein: CASSQDVTDNYGYTF
CDR3 DNA: TGCGCCAGCAGCCAAGATGTGACCGACAATTATGGCTACACCTTC

D gene: .
J gene: TRBJ2-3
V gene: TRBV7-3
CDR3 protein: CASSLRQATDTQYF
CDR3 DNA: TGTGCCAGCAGCTTACGACAAGCCACAGATACGCAGTATTTT

D gene: TRBD1
J gene: TRBJ1-2
V gene: TRBV6-5
CDR3 protein: CASSPGQHLYGYTF
CDR3 DNA: TGTGCCAGCAGTCCGGGACAGCATCTCTATGGCTACACCTTC

D gene: TRBD2
J gene: TRBJ2-2
V gene: TRBV7-9
CDR3 protein: CASSRLAVNTGELFF
CDR3 DNA: TGTGCCAGCAGCCGTCTAGCGGTGAACACCGGGGAGCTGTTTTTT

D gene: TRBD1
J gene: TRBJ2-3
V gene: TRBV19
CDR3 protein: CASSTGTVSTDTQYF
CDR3 DNA: TGTGCCAGTAGTACCGGGACAGTAAGCACAGATACGCAGTATTTT

D gene: .
J gene: TRBJ2-1
V gene: TRBV5-4
CDR3 protein: CASSSGLWGSNEQFF
CDR3 DNA: TGTGCCAGCAGCTCGGGACTCTGGGGGTCCAATGAGCAGTTCTTC

D gene: TRBD1
J gene: TRBJ2-1
V gene: TRBV7-6
CDR3 protein: CASSLFRTGGFEQFF
CDR3 DNA: TGTGCCAGCAGCTTATTCAGGACAGGGGGATTTGAGCAGTTCTTC

D gene: TRBD2
J gene: TRBJ2-3
V gene: TRBV6-1
CDR3 protein: CASSEVAGATDTQYF
CDR3 DNA: TGTGCCAGCAGTGAAGTAGCGGGAGCGACAGATACGCAGTATTTT

D gene: .
J gene: TRBJ1-1
V gene: TRBV19
CDR3 protein: CASILTMGAAEAFF
CDR3 DNA: TGTGCCAGTATCCTTACTATGGGGGCAGCTGAAGCTTTCTTT

D gene: TRBD1
J gene: TRBJ2-5
V gene: TRBV5-1
CDR3 protein: CASSSLTGGAEKRPQYF
CDR3 DNA: TGCGCCAGCAGCTCCTTGACAGGGGGCGCAGAGAAAAGGCCCCAGTACTTC

D gene: .
J gene: TRBJ1-2
V gene: TRBV7-2
CDR3 protein: CASSPVTGNYGYTF
CDR3 DNA: TGTGCCAGCAGCCCAGTAACAGGGAACTATGGCTACACCTTC

D gene: .
J gene: TRBJ1-4
V gene: TRBV14
CDR3 protein: CASSLYPGEKLFF
CDR3 DNA: TGTGCCAGCAGCCTCTACCCGGGTGAAAAACTGTTTTTT

D gene: TRBD2
J gene: TRBJ2-7
V gene: TRBV6-4
CDR3 protein: CASRHPGAGTSGVVGEQYF
CDR3 DNA: TGTGCCAGCAGACATCCCGGGGCAGGGACTAGCGGGGTCGTCGGCGAGCAGTACTTC

D gene: .
J gene: TRBJ2-3
V gene: TRBV11-3
CDR3 protein: CASSQDFSTDTQYF
CDR3 DNA: TGTGCCAGCAGTCAGGACTTCTCCACAGATACGCAGTATTTT

D gene: .
J gene: TRBJ2-1
V gene: TRBV29-1
CDR3 protein: CSAPRGSNEQFF
CDR3 DNA: TGCAGCGCCCCCCGTGGGAGCAATGAGCAGTTCTTC

D gene: .
J gene: TRBJ1-1
V gene: TRBV9
CDR3 protein: CASSVGEVPNTEAFF
CDR3 DNA: TGTGCCAGCAGCGTAGGGGAGGTGCCGAACACTGAAGCTTTCTTT

D gene: .
J gene: TRBJ2-1
V gene: TRBV28
CDR3 protein: CASSLPDVRVGNEQFF
CDR3 DNA: TGTGCCAGCAGCCTCCCCGACGTCAGGGTTGGGAATGAGCAGTTCTTC

D gene: .
J gene: TRBJ1-1
V gene: TRBV27
CDR3 protein: CASSPYESTEAFF
CDR3 DNA: TGTGCCAGCAGTCCCTATGAGAGCACTGAAGCTTTCTTT

D gene: TRBD2
J gene: TRBJ2-3
V gene: TRBV7-3
CDR3 protein: CASSILAGGADTQYF
CDR3 DNA: TGTGCCAGCAGCATACTAGCGGGGGGAGCAGATACGCAGTATTTT

D gene: TRBD2
J gene: TRBJ2-7
V gene: TRBV27
CDR3 protein: CATQRGHSYEQYF
CDR3 DNA: TGTGCCACTCAGCGGGGTCATTCCTACGAGCAGTACTTC

D gene: .
J gene: TRBJ1-5
V gene: TRBV6-1
CDR3 protein: CASSVDRFNQPQHF
CDR3 DNA: TGTGCCAGCAGTGTAGACAGATTTAATCAGCCCCAGCATTTT

D gene: .
J gene: TRBJ1-2
V gene: TRBV4-3
CDR3 protein: CASSGGRAYGYTF
CDR3 DNA: TGCGCCAGCAGCGGAGGGCGCGCCTATGGCTACACCTTC

D gene: .
J gene: TRBJ1-2
V gene: TRBV27
CDR3 protein: CASSLSIGSGYTF
CDR3 DNA: TGTGCCAGCAGTTTATCGATCGGGAGTGGCTACACCTTC

D gene: TRBD1
J gene: TRBJ1-2
V gene: TRBV11-1
CDR3 protein: CASSLGQGGYYGYTF
CDR3 DNA: TGTGCCAGCAGCCTCGGACAGGGAGGTTACTATGGCTACACCTTC

D gene: TRBD1
J gene: TRBJ2-7
V gene: TRBV6-5
CDR3 protein: CASSRGQMLVYEQYF
CDR3 DNA: TGTGCCAGCAGCCGGGGACAGATGTTGGTCTACGAGCAGTACTTC

D gene: TRBD2
J gene: TRBJ2-1
V gene: TRBV11-1
CDR3 protein: CASSLGIAGGRDEQFF
CDR3 DNA: TGTGCCAGCAGCTTAGGGATAGCGGGGGGCCGGGATGAGCAGTTCTTC

D gene: .
J gene: TRBJ1-2
V gene: TRBV2
CDR3 protein: CASSSGQFGYGYTF
CDR3 DNA: TGTGCCAGCAGTTCAGGACAGTTCGGCTATGGCTACACCTTC

D gene: TRBD1
J gene: TRBJ2-3
V gene: TRBV15
CDR3 protein: CATSRAHAGTGPDGPTDTQYF
CDR3 DNA: TGTGCCACCAGCAGGGCGCATGCCGGGACAGGGCCCGATGGCCCCACAGATACGCAGTATTTT